These 5 T cell receptor beta chains were all obtained from the same sample, sequenced in a study of cytomegalovirus exposure and HLA in healthy donors. Amplification used 60 Vbeta primers and 13 Jbeta primers. Clones were read by immunoSEQ multiplex PCR, and TCRdb kept only the in-frame ones, dropping some. This table holds under 150,000 clones, 70% to 80% found once. Sequencing input: PBMCs. Source of these receptors: a man aged 45-65 years in good health and CMV-seronegative.

The chain carries TRBV5-4 and TRBJ2-7, with 8 bases aligning to TRBD2. Losses at the gene ends were 0 bases for V and 4 bases for J; bases not matched to a gene: 12. Germline CDR1 and CDR2: SGHNT and YYREEE (reference sequence). This CDR3 has 17 residues. The CDR3 DNA follows: TGTGCCAGCAGCTTGGGACCCGGGACGGGGGGGGGTTACGAGCAGTACTTC. Amino acids: CASSLGPGTGGGYEQYF.

The chain carries TRBV18 and TRBJ1-3, with no clear D. Per the germline V gene, CDR1 is KGHSH and CDR2 is LQKENI. The CDR3 extends over 14 amino acids. The V end lost 0 bases, the J end lost 5 bases, and 8 bases lay between the germline ends. CDR3 DNA sequence: TGTGCCAGCTCACCACCCACAGACAGAAACACCATATATTTT. Translating gives CASSPPTDRNTIYF.

The chain couples TRBV4-3 to TRBJ2-6; D not certain. V shed 0 bases and J shed 3 bases, with 12 bases lying between them. From germline, CDR1 is LGHNA and CDR2 YSLEER. This CDR3 is built from 17 residues. CDR3 amino acids: CASSQDIDISGANVLTF. For the CDR3, the DNA is TGCGCCAGCAGCCAAGATATAGACATAAGTGGGGCCAACGTCCTGACTTTC.

This sequence joins TRBV5-1 and TRBJ2-2, with 7 bases matching TRBD1. After removal of 0 bases from V and 0 bases from J, the junction contained 2 bases not matched to a gene. Germline V gene data show CDR1 as SGHRS and CDR2 as YFSETQ. This CDR3 has 16 residues. The CDR3 region is CASSLAGTANTGELFF. Here the CDR3 DNA reads TGCGCCAGCAGCTTGGCCGGGACAGCGAACACCGGGGAGCTGTTTTTT.

The V call is TRBV2, the J call TRBJ1-4; 8 bases are shared with TRBD1. The germline V gene encodes CDR1 SNHLY and CDR2 FYNNEI. The V gene end was trimmed by 4 bases and the J gene end by 8 bases; junction bases not matched to a gene: 9. The CDR3 is 15 amino acids. CDR3 DNA sequence: TGTGCCAGCAGTGGGGGGGACAGGACAAGCGAAAAACTGTTTTTT. As protein: CASSGGDRTSEKLFF.